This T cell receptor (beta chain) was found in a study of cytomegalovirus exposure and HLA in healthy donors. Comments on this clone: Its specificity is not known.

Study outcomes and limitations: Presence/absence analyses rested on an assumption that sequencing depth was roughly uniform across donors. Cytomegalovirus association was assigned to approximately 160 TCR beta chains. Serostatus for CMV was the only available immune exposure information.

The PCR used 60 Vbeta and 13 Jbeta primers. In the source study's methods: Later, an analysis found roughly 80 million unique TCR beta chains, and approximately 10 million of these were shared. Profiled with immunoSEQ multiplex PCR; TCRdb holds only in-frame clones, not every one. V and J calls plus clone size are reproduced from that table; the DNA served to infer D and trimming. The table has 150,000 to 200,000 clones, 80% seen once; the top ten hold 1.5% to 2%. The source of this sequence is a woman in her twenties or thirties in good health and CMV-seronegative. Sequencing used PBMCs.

The CDR3 here is CASSPAQVEQYF. CDR3 nucleotide sequence: TGTGCCAGCAGCCCAGCCCAGGTTGAGCAGTACTTC. The gene calls are TRBV7-9 and TRBJ2-7, with no clear D. CDR1 is SEHNR, CDR2 FQNEAQ, per germline (reference sequence). Between the trimmed V and J ends, which lost 5 bases and 7 bases, there was a span of 12 bases. The CDR3 runs 12 residues.